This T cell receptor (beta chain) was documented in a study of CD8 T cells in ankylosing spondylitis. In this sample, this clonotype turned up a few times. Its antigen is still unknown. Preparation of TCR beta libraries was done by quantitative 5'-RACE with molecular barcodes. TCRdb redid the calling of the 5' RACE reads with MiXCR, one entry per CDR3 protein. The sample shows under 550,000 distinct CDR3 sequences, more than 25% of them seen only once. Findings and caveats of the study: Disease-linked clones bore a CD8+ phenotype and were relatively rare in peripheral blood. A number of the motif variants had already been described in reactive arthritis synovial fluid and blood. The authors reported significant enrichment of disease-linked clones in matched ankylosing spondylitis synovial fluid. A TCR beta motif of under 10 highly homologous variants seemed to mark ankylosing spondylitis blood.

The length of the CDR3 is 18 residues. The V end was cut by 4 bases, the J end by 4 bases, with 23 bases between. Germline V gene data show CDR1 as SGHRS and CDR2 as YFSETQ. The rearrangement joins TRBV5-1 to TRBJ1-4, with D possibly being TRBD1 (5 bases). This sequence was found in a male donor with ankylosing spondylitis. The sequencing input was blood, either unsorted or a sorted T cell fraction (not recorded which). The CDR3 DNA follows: TGCGCCAGCAGCCCGAATAAGCCAACGGGACGGATTAATGAAAAACTGTTTTTT. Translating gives CASSPNKPTGRINEKLFF.